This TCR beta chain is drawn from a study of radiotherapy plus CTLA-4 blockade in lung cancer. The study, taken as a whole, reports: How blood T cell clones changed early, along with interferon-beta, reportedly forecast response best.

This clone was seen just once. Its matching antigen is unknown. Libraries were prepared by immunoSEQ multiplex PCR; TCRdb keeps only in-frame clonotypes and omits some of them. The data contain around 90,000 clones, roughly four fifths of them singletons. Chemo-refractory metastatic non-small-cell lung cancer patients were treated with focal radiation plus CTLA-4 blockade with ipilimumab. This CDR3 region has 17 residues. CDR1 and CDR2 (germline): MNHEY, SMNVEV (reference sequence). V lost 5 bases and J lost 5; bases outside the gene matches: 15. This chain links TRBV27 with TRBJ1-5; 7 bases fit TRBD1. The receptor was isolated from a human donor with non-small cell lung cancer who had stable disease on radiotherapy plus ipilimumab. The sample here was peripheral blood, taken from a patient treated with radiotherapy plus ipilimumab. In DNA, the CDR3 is TGTGCCAGCAGTCCAAGCCCCGACAGGGAAAGATATCAGCCCCAGCATTTT. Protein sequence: CASSPSPDRERYQPQHF.